Shown below are 17 T cell receptor beta chains from a single sample sequenced in a study of T cell clones after liver transplantation. Produced via immunoSEQ multiplex PCR; TCRdb's table is partial and in-frame only. The table records tens of thousands of clones, roughly 90% of them present only once. Here the sequenced sample was CD4+ T cells from blood, taken before liver transplant. The source of these receptors is a human donor who received a liver transplant.

The rearrangement links TRBV19 to TRBJ1-5; D might be TRBD1 (5 bases). CDR3 length: 14 amino acids. In germline, CDR1 is LNHDA, CDR2 SQIVND (reference sequence). V was cut by 5 bases and J by 0 bases, with 8 bases left in between. The CDR3 reads CASSDRNSNQPQHF. DNA for the CDR3: TGTGCCAGTAGTGACAGAAATAGCAATCAGCCCCAGCATTTT.

The J gene is TRBJ1-5, the V gene TRBV19; D is unresolved. Between the trimmed V and J ends, which lost 5 bases and 3 bases, there was a span of 20 bases. This CDR3 comprises 17 residues. Germline CDR1 LNHDA, CDR2 SQIVND (reference sequence). The CDR3 protein is CASSDLLGPRYNQPQHF. CDR3 sequence (DNA): TGTGCCAGTAGTGACTTACTAGGTCCGCGATACAATCAGCCCCAGCATTTT.

This sequence joins TRBV27 and TRBJ2-2; a possible D gene is TRBD2 (5 bases). CDR1 is MNHEY, CDR2 SMNVEV, per germline (reference sequence). The CDR3 has 16 residues. V was shortened by 3 bases and J by 2 bases, with 13 bases between the two germline ends. CDR3 nucleotides: TGTGCCAGCAGTTTCCTCCTAGCAGACAACACCGGGGAGCTGTTTTTT. This codes for CASSFLLADNTGELFF.

The J gene is TRBJ2-3, the V gene TRBV28, with D perhaps TRBD1 (5 bases). The CDR3 contains 16 residues. The germline V gene encodes CDR1 MDHEN and CDR2 SYDVKM. V was cut by 4 bases and J by 0 bases, with 14 bases left in between. CDR3 coding DNA: TGTGCCAGCAGTTCCCCAGGGTCAGCTAGCACAGATACGCAGTATTTT. Its translation is CASSSPGSASTDTQYF.

The chain couples TRBV7-9 to TRBJ2-7; the match to TRBD2 covers 9 bases. Germline V gene data show CDR1 as SEHNR and CDR2 as FQNEAQ (reference sequence). This CDR3 has 16 amino acids. V trimming: 5 bases; J trimming: 6 bases; junction bases outside the gene matches: 14. CDR3 DNA: TGTGCCAGCAGCCCCCGGGGTAGCGGGAGCCCCCGCGAGCAGTACTTC. Protein sequence: CASSPRGSGSPREQYF.

This chain links TRBV4-1 with TRBJ2-5; TRBD1 matches at 7 bases. Losses at the gene ends were 3 bases for V and 2 bases for J; bases not matched to a gene: 12. The CDR3 loop spans 17 amino acids. Germline lookup yields CDR1 MGHRA and CDR2 YSYEKL. The CDR3 DNA reads as TGCGCCAGCAGCCAGAGGTACGGGACAGTCAGTCAAGAGACCCAGTACTTC. Translation: CASSQRYGTVSQETQYF.

The chain recombines TRBV6-5 with TRBJ2-7; no clear D. Trimming pared 0 bases from V and 0 bases from J, leaving 9 bases between. The CDR3 runs to 15 residues. Germline lookup yields CDR1 MNHEY and CDR2 SVGAGI. The CDR3 DNA follows: TGTGCCAGCAGTTACTCGAAACTGGTCTCCTACGAGCAGTACTTC. Its protein product is CASSYSKLVSYEQYF.

This clone was seen only once. CDR3 in amino acids: CASSQGGGAVAFF. CDR3 DNA sequence: TGTGCCAGCAGTCAGGGAGGGGGCGCGGTAGCTTTCTTT. The V call is TRBV7-2, the J call TRBJ1-1, with 7 bases lining up with TRBD1. V gave up 6 bases and J gave up 10 bases; unmatched junction bases: 11. This CDR3 is built from 13 residues. Germline CDR1 is SGHTA and CDR2 is FQGNSA.

This clone was detected only a few times. The rearrangement uses TRBV5-1 and TRBJ1-2; TRBD1 aligns across 8 bases. Germline assignment: CDR1 SGHRS and CDR2 YFSETQ. Unmatched junction bases numbered 9, after V lost 0 bases and J lost 8 bases. The CDR3 contains 15 residues. The CDR3 loop is CASSLGTGPGRGYTF. CDR3 DNA: TGCGCCAGCAGCTTGGGGACAGGGCCCGGTCGGGGCTACACCTTC.

V is TRBV18 and J is TRBJ2-1; 10 bases align to TRBD2. Germline V gene sequence: CDR1 KGHSH, CDR2 LQKENI. The CDR3 consists of 17 residues. V lost 1 base, J lost 0 bases, and 3 bases stayed unmatched. The CDR3 region has the DNA TGTGCCAGCTCACCACGACCTAGCGGGAGCTCCTACAATGAGCAGTTCTTC. It specifies CASSPRPSGSSYNEQFF.

The chain couples TRBV7-3 to TRBJ2-5; weak D call: TRBD1 (6 bases). V was shortened by 5 bases and J by 6 bases, with 13 bases between the two germline ends. The germline V gene encodes CDR1 SGHTA and CDR2 FQGTGA. There are 13 residues in the CDR3. This CDR3 reads CASSVSRGQTQYF. The CDR3 coding sequence is TGTGCCAGCAGCGTCAGCAGGGGTCAGACCCAGTACTTC. The variable domain in full, with the rest retrieved from reference TRBV7-3 and TRBJ2-5, is GAGVSQTPSNKVTEKGKYVELRCDPISGHTALYWYRQSLGQGPEFLIYFQGTGAADDSGLPNDRFFAVRPEGSVSTLKIQRTERGDSAVYLCASSVSRGQTQYFGPGTRLLVL.

The chain is built from TRBV11-1 and TRBJ2-7; unclear D gene. V was cut by 1 base and J by 5 bases, with 9 bases left in between. CDR3 size: 13 residues. Germline V gene lookup returns CDR1 SGHAT and CDR2 FQDESV (reference sequence). The CDR3 sequence: CASSLGLFDEQYF. In DNA form, the CDR3 reads TGTGCCAGCAGCTTAGGACTCTTCGACGAGCAGTACTTC.

The V gene is TRBV10-1, the J gene TRBJ2-7; D might be TRBD1 (6 bases). The CDR3 runs to 14 residues. V lost 8 bases and J 6 bases, leaving 20 bases between the germline ends. The V gene's germline CDR1 is WNHNN and CDR2 SYGVQD (reference sequence). The CDR3 sequence is CASLVGTHLTEQYF. The CDR3 bases are TGCGCCAGCCTGGTGGGGACACATTTAACCGAGCAGTACTTC.

The rearrangement joins TRBV5-3 to TRBJ1-2; D perhaps matches TRBD1 (5 bases). TRBV5-3 is an ORF; its function is uncertain. Trimming shortened V by 1 base and J by 0 bases, and 10 bases separated the two germline ends. The CDR3 extends over 15 amino acids. CDR3 protein: CARSLLDRSNYGYTF. DNA of the CDR3: TGTGCCAGAAGCTTGCTAGACAGATCTAACTATGGCTACACCTTC.

The rearrangement links TRBV6-5 to TRBJ1-3; 7 bases map to TRBD1. CDR1 is MNHEY and CDR2 is SVGAGI in the germline V gene. The V and J ends lost 11 bases and 1 base, in that order; junction bases with no gene match: 2. This CDR3 region has 12 residues. The CDR3 reads CAVTGSGNTIYF. For the CDR3, the DNA is TGTGCCGTGACAGGGTCTGGAAACACCATATATTTT.

V usage is TRBV14 and J usage is TRBJ1-1; no definite D call. Looked up from germline, CDR1 is SGHDN and CDR2 is FVKESK. The CDR3 is made up of 15 amino acids. V was cut by 6 bases and J by 6 bases, with 20 bases left in between. CDR3 in DNA: TGTGCCAGCAGTCCAACCCCCCTTCGTGGAGCTGAAGCTTTCTTT. Its protein is CASSPTPLRGAEAFF.

The V gene is TRBV7-9, the J gene TRBJ2-7, with D possibly being TRBD1 (7 bases). The V gene lost 0 bases and the J gene lost 2 bases, with 23 bases spanning the gap. The CDR3 is made up of 19 amino acids. The germline CDR1 and CDR2 sequences are SEHNR and FQNEAQ (reference sequence). CDR3 residues: CASSLAVPNQGGRAYEQYF. The CDR3 DNA sequence: TGTGCCAGCAGCTTAGCTGTGCCCAATCAGGGGGGCCGCGCCTACGAGCAGTACTTC.